These 15 T cell receptor beta chains were sequenced from one sample in a study of spatial heterogeneity in lung cancer. MiXCR was run by TCRdb on the 5' RACE reads, yielding one entry per CDR3 protein. In the table there are some 34,000 distinct CDR3 sequences, less than 8.5% of which are singletons. Time point meaning: sample taken at primary tumor resection. The specimen was PBMCs, collected at surgery. The receptors derive from a female donor with early-stage non-small cell lung cancer.

This clonotype came up many times. The chain employs TRBV14 and TRBJ2-1, with 9 nucleotides matching TRBD2. The trim removed 4 bases at V and 4 bases at J, leaving 8 bases unmatched. The CDR3 is made up of 16 amino acids. CDR1 SGHDN and CDR2 FVKESK come from the germline V gene. The CDR3 sequence is CASSRGLASLYNEQFF. The DNA for the CDR3 is TGTGCCAGCAGCCGGGGACTAGCCTCATTATACAATGAGCAGTTCTTC.

This clonotype was seen ten or more times. The chain combines TRBV2 with TRBJ2-3, with 9 bases matching TRBD1. The CDR3 sequence is 11 residues long. The junction had 6 bases not matched to a gene; V was cut back by 11 bases and J by 9 bases. Germline V gene lookup returns CDR1 SNHLY and CDR2 FYNNEI. The CDR3 DNA reads TGTGCCTCCCAGGGACAGGGAACGCAGTATTTT. Its translation is CASQGQGTQYF.

The chain couples TRBV7-2 to TRBJ2-1; TRBD2 agrees at 11 bases. CDR1 is SGHTA and CDR2 is FQGNSA in the germline V gene. This CDR3 has 14 amino acids. V was clipped by 3 bases and J by 5 bases; unmatched bases: 0. The CDR3 protein is CASSFSGGDNEQFF. For the CDR3, the DNA is TGTGCCAGCAGCTTTAGCGGGGGGGACAATGAGCAGTTCTTC.

This clonotype was recorded at least ten times. CDR3 sequence reads: CASSSTRDASYEQYF. CDR3 in DNA: TGTGCCAGCAGCTCTACCCGGGACGCCTCCTACGAGCAGTACTTC. V gene TRBV7-2 combines with J gene TRBJ2-7; D assignment may be TRBD1 or TRBD2 (5 bases each). With 4 bases removed from V and 0 bases from J, the gap between germline ends came to 13 bases. This CDR3 comprises 15 residues. Per germline, CDR1 SGHTA and CDR2 FQGNSA.

The rearrangement joins TRBV4-3 to TRBJ2-1; a weak D match, TRBD2 (5 bases). V gave up 0 bases and J gave up 9 bases, with 12 bases separating them. CDR1 is LGHNA and CDR2 is YSLEER in the germline V gene. The CDR3 is 14 residues long. The DNA of the CDR3 is TGCGCCAGCAGCCAAGAACTTACGAGGGTTGAGCAGTTCTTC. Its translation is CASSQELTRVEQFF.

This clonotype was picked up many times. The chain couples TRBV4-3 to TRBJ1-2; no definite D call. V shed 1 base and J shed 3 bases, with 9 bases lying between them. This CDR3 spans 14 amino acids. Per germline, CDR1 LGHNA and CDR2 YSLEER. CDR3 loop: CASSQARTDYGYTF. The CDR3 region has the DNA TGCGCCAGCAGCCAAGCAAGGACGGACTATGGCTACACCTTC.

The chain couples TRBV7-9 to TRBJ2-1, with D uncertain. The germline gives CDR1 SEHNR, CDR2 FQNEAQ (reference sequence). V lost 5 bases and J lost 7, with 12 bases in between. The CDR3 covers 13 residues. CDR3 in DNA: TGTGCCAGCAGCCGGGTTGCGGTTAATGAGCAGTTCTTC. It specifies CASSRVAVNEQFF.

This clonotype was observed many times. The chain uses TRBV7-2 and TRBJ1-5; no clear D gene. The V gene's germline CDR1 is SGHTA and CDR2 FQGNSA. The CDR3 sequence is 14 residues long. Trimming took off 5 bases at V and 1 base at J, with 9 bases between the two ends. The CDR3 region is CASSPQVSNQPQHF. Here the CDR3 DNA reads TGTGCCAGCAGCCCCCAAGTCAGCAATCAGCCCCAGCATTTT.

This clonotype was seen at least ten times. The CDR3 DNA sequence: TGTGCCAGCAGACCACCCGGGGGGCTGGGGGAGACCCAGTACTTC. It yields the protein CASRPPGGLGETQYF. The chain recombines TRBV6-5 with TRBJ2-5; D possibly corresponds to TRBD2 (7 bases). From germline, CDR1 is MNHEY and CDR2 SVGAGI. CDR3 length equals 15 residues. Between the trimmed V and J ends, which lost 6 bases and 5 bases, there was a span of 19 bases.

This clonotype was seen a few times. The chain recombines TRBV6-5 with TRBJ2-6; 7 nucleotides align to TRBD2. The germline V gene encodes CDR1 MNHEY and CDR2 SVGAGI. The J segment lost 1 base and the V segment lost 4 bases, leaving 7 bases of the junction unmatched. This CDR3 has 17 residues. CDR3 bases: TGTGCCAGCAGTTCGGGGGGTACATGGTCTGGGGCCAACGTCCTGACTTTC. Amino acid sequence: CASSSGGTWSGANVLTF.

The chain joins TRBV6-2 or TRBV6-3 to TRBJ2-7, with a possible D match to TRBD1 (6 bases). CDR1 MNHEY and CDR2 SVGEGT come from the germline V gene. The CDR3 runs to 13 residues. Trimming cost V 4 bases and J 8 bases, with 15 bases left between them. CDR3 residues: CASSSNYDRKQYF. The DNA for the CDR3 is TGTGCCAGCAGTTCCAACTACGACAGGAAGCAGTACTTC.

This clonotype was observed at least ten times. The DNA for the CDR3 is TGCGCCAGCAGCCAAGCCCTGTACTACGAGCAGTACTTC. It yields the protein CASSQALYYEQYF. V is TRBV4-3 and J is TRBJ2-7; D is uncertain. The CDR3 runs 13 residues. Germline assignment: CDR1 LGHNA and CDR2 YSLEER. The germline V and J ends were trimmed by 1 base and 3 bases, with 7 bases remaining between them.

The chain has TRBV20-1 and TRBJ2-7; D is perhaps TRBD1 (6 bases). CDR1 DFQATT and CDR2 SNEGSKA come from the germline V gene (reference sequence). The V and J ends lost 6 bases and 2 bases respectively, with 11 bases between them. The CDR3 runs 12 residues. The CDR3 nucleotides read TGCAGTGCAACCGGACAGACCTACGAGCAGTACTTC. It specifies CSATGQTYEQYF.

This clonotype has at least ten counts. The chain links TRBV28 to TRBJ2-1; TRBD2 aligns across 8 bases. The J segment lost 2 bases and the V segment lost 7 bases, leaving 10 bases of the junction unmatched. The CDR3 loop spans 16 amino acids. Germline V gene sequence: CDR1 MDHEN, CDR2 SYDVKM. In nucleotides, the CDR3 is TGTGCCAGCATATCAATCGGGGGGGGTACCTACAATGAGCAGTTCTTC. This sequence encodes CASISIGGGTYNEQFF.

The chain is built from TRBV6-1 and TRBJ2-5, with D perhaps matching TRBD1 (6 bases). The V and J ends lost 6 bases and 4 bases respectively, with 12 bases between them. This CDR3 is 13 amino acids long. CDR1 and CDR2 (germline): MNHNS, SASEGT. The CDR3 spells CASRDTGLETQYF. The CDR3 DNA reads TGTGCCAGCAGAGATACAGGGTTAGAGACCCAGTACTTC.